These 16 T cell receptor beta chains came from one sample sequenced in a study of CD8+ T cells in alopecia areata. cDNA prepared by RNA extraction and subsequent reverse transcription served as the template for sequencing. The table came from immunoSEQ multiplex PCR; TCRdb's copy has only in-frame clones and leaves some out. The sample records 170,000 or so clones, around 50% being singletons. The sequences come from CD4+ T cells sorted from blood, collected at week 0. All receptors come from a human donor with alopecia areata.

The chain couples TRBV10-3 to TRBJ1-6; D unclear. With 6 bases removed from V and 7 bases from J, the gap between germline ends came to 7 bases. The CDR3 consists of 12 residues. The germline V gene encodes CDR1 ENHRY and CDR2 SYGVKD. CDR3 nucleotides: TGTGCCATCAGGACGGTAAATTCACCCCTCCACTTT. Its translation: CAIRTVNSPLHF.

The J gene is TRBJ2-3, the V gene TRBV4-1; the D is unclear. The V gene lost 0 bases and the J gene lost 6 bases, with 4 bases spanning the gap. The CDR3 contains 12 residues. Germline V gene lookup returns CDR1 MGHRA and CDR2 YSYEKL. CDR3 residues: CASSQDRDTQYF. The CDR3 DNA reads TGCGCCAGCAGCCAAGATCGGGATACGCAGTATTTT.

This clone has more than one count but fewer than ten. V and J are TRBV14 and TRBJ2-6; D uncertain. In germline, CDR1 is SGHDN, CDR2 FVKESK. CDR3 length equals 14 residues. V was shortened by 5 bases and J by 4 bases, with 9 bases between the two germline ends. The CDR3 DNA is TGTGCCAGCAGCAGTATAAGGGGGGCCAACGTCCTGACTTTC. This encodes CASSSIRGANVLTF.

The rearrangement links TRBV29-1 to TRBJ1-2, with D possibly matching TRBD1 (6 bases). This CDR3 contains 13 residues. Between the trimmed V and J ends, which lost 7 bases and 1 base, there was a span of 13 bases. Germline V gives CDR1 SQVTM, CDR2 ANQGSEA. CDR3 amino acids: CSGGQKDNYGYTF. In DNA, the CDR3 is TGCAGCGGTGGACAGAAAGATAACTATGGCTACACCTTC.

The rearrangement links TRBV29-1 to TRBJ2-2; TRBD1 matches 8 bases. V dropped 5 bases and J dropped 4; count of bases not matched to a gene: 3. Germline V gene data show CDR1 as SQVTM and CDR2 as ANQGSEA. The CDR3 covers 13 residues. As DNA, the CDR3 is TGCAGCGTTCGCAGGGGGCGCACCGGGGAGCTGTTTTTT. Its protein product is CSVRRGRTGELFF.

The rearrangement joins TRBV30 to TRBJ2-7; D tentatively fits TRBD1 or TRBD2 (5 bases each). This CDR3 spans 13 amino acids. Germline CDR1 GTSNPN, CDR2 SVGIG (reference sequence). V was pared by 6 bases and J by 0 bases, with 12 bases between. CDR3: CACLRDGSYEQYF. Written as DNA, the CDR3 is TGTGCCTGCCTCCGGGACGGCTCCTACGAGCAGTACTTC.

The chain combines TRBV29-1 with TRBJ1-1, with 7 bases aligning to TRBD1. The CDR3 totals 13 residues. V lost 4 bases and J lost 7; bases outside the gene matches: 9. Germline loops: CDR1 SQVTM, CDR2 ANQGSEA. The CDR3 loop reads CSVVEDRRGEAFF. As DNA, the CDR3 is TGCAGCGTTGTGGAGGACAGGCGGGGTGAAGCTTTCTTT.

CDR3 amino acids: CASSQGQISNYGYTF. The CDR3 bases are TGCGCCAGCAGCCAAGGACAAATAAGTAACTATGGCTACACCTTC. V and J are TRBV4-1 and TRBJ1-2, with D unclear. The CDR3 runs 15 residues. V dropped 1 base and J dropped 1 base, with 10 bases sitting between them. Germline loops: CDR1 MGHRA, CDR2 YSYEKL.

The table lists this clone with a count of one. The CDR3 DNA follows: TGTGCCATCAATACGGGGACAGAAGTCTCTGGGGCCAACGTCCTGACTTTC. Translation: CAINTGTEVSGANVLTF. The rearrangement uses TRBV10-3 and TRBJ2-6, with 7 bases matching TRBD1. The CDR3 extends over 17 amino acids. Germline V gene data show CDR1 as ENHRY and CDR2 as SYGVKD. The V gene end was trimmed by 7 bases and the J gene end by 0 bases; junction bases not matched to a gene: 9.

This clone appeared a few times. The rearrangement uses TRBV4-2 and TRBJ1-2; 8 bases line up with TRBD1. This CDR3 is 15 amino acids long. From germline, CDR1 is LGHNA and CDR2 YNFKEQ. With 1 base clipped from V and 4 bases from J, the junction kept 5 bases outside the gene matches. DNA of the CDR3: TGTGCCAGCAGCCAAGCTCAGGGGGCATTCTATGGCTACACCTTC. Residues: CASSQAQGAFYGYTF.

This clone was detected a few times. The chain employs TRBV29-1 and TRBJ2-3, with a possible D match to TRBD1 (6 bases). The CDR3 totals 13 residues. Trimming shortened V by 7 bases and J by 1 base, and 12 bases separated the two germline ends. CDR1 is SQVTM and CDR2 is ANQGSEA in the germline V gene. The DNA for the CDR3 is TGCAGCGGGTCACAGGGTGGCACAGATACGCAGTATTTT. Protein product: CSGSQGGTDTQYF.

This clone was observed a handful of times. The chain combines TRBV25-1 with TRBJ2-3, with D maybe TRBD1 (5 bases). Looked up from germline, CDR1 is MGHDK and CDR2 is SYGVNS. The CDR3 loop spans 16 amino acids. With 3 bases removed from V and 2 bases from J, the gap between germline ends came to 15 bases. CDR3 protein: CASSETIRGHTDTQYF. The CDR3 DNA follows: TGTGCCAGCAGTGAGACAATAAGGGGCCACACAGATACGCAGTATTTT. Full variable domain (outside the CDR3, taken from reference TRBV25-1 and TRBJ2-3): EADIYQTPRYLVIGTGKKITLECSQTMGHDKMYWYQQDPGMELHLIHYSYGVNSTEKGDLSSESTVSRIRTEHFPLTLESARPSHTSQYLCASSETIRGHTDTQYFGPGTRLTVL.

This chain uses TRBV27 with TRBJ2-7, with D possibly matching TRBD2 (6 bases). The CDR3 is 15 amino acids. The germline V gene encodes CDR1 MNHEY and CDR2 SMNVEV (reference sequence). Trimming left V 4 bases short and J 3 bases short, with 16 bases between. The CDR3 coding sequence is TGTGCCAGCAGTTCCCCTGGGGCGGGAAACTACGAGCAGTACTTC. This gives the protein CASSSPGAGNYEQYF.

The J gene is TRBJ1-2, the V gene TRBV4-2; 9 bases agree with TRBD1. Germline V gives CDR1 LGHNA, CDR2 YNFKEQ. This CDR3 comprises 17 residues. V lost 1 base, J lost 2 bases, and 8 bases stayed unmatched. The CDR3 region is CASSQVTGDRANYGYTF. DNA of the CDR3: TGTGCCAGCAGCCAAGTTACGGGGGACAGGGCGAACTATGGCTACACCTTC.

The genes are TRBV29-1 and TRBJ2-2, with unresolved D. This CDR3 region has 15 residues. CDR1 and CDR2 (germline): SQVTM, ANQGSEA. Between the trimmed V and J ends, which lost 1 base and 0 bases, there was a span of 9 bases. The CDR3 DNA follows: TGCAGCGTTGAAGTACGGGCAGCGAACACCGGGGAGCTGTTTTTT. It is translated as CSVEVRAANTGELFF.

V gene TRBV5-1 combines with J gene TRBJ2-5; D tentatively reads TRBD1 or TRBD2 (6 bases each). Germline CDR1 and CDR2: SGHRS and YFSETQ. The CDR3 covers 15 residues. Trimming stripped 1 base from V and 5 bases from J, with 15 bases between. CDR3 in amino acids: CASSLRGARGETQYF. The DNA for the CDR3 is TGCGCCAGCAGCTTGAGGGGGGCTCGTGGGGAGACCCAGTACTTC.